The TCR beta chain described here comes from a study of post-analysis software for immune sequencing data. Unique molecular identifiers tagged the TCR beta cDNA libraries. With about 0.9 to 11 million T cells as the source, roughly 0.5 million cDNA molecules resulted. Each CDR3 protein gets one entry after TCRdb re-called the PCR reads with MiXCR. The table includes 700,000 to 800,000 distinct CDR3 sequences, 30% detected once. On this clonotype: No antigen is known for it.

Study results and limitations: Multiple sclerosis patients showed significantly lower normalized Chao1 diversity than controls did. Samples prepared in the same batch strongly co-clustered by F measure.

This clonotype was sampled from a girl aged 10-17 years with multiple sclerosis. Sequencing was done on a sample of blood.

This CDR3 is CSARSIAGGDTDTQYF. The CDR3 DNA follows: TGCAGTGCTAGATCAATAGCGGGGGGCGACACAGATACGCAGTATTTT. The chain carries TRBV20-1 and TRBJ2-3; 10 bases are a match to TRBD2. Germline V gene lookup returns CDR1 DFQATT and CDR2 SNEGSKA (reference sequence). The CDR3 runs 16 residues. V shed 2 bases and J 2 bases; nucleotides not matched to a gene: 7.